This TCR beta chain was observed in a study of blood T cell repertoires in COVID-19. Original methodology: Estimated nucleated cell counts came from reference gene primer amplification. Only in-frame clones appear in the TCRdb table, and some are missing; sequencing was by immunoSEQ multiplex PCR. V, J and clone size were drawn from that table, and D and trimming were deduced from the DNA. The table has a few hundred thousand clones, 88% seen once. Adults between roughly 18 and 89 years of age took part from about two dozen US areas. All recovered Cohort 3 donors got two negative PCRs, got clearance, or saw symptom resolution. This CDR3 region has 13 residues. Trimming took 0 bases from V and 9 from J, leaving 9 bases between them. From germline, CDR1 is SGHTA and CDR2 FQGNSA. In this sample, this clone turned up once.

The specimen was PBMCs or T cells enriched from blood (not recorded which). This chain uses TRBV7-2 with TRBJ2-1; D is perhaps TRBD1 (5 bases). The clonotype was recovered from a woman aged 40 to 50 who had recovered from COVID-19. The CDR3 nucleotides are TGTGCCAGCAGCTTAGCGGAGCAGGGTGAGCAGTTCTTC. Translation gives CASSLAEQGEQFF. Complete variable domain (other parts from reference TRBV7-2 and TRBJ2-1): GAGVSQSPSNKVTEKGKDVELRCDPISGHTALYWYRQSLGQGLEFLIYFQGNSAPDKSGLPSDRFSAERTGGSVSTLTIQRTQQEDSAVYLCASSLAEQGEQFFGPGTRLTVL.